This T cell receptor beta chain was captured by sequencing in a study of blood T cell repertoires in COVID-19. As handled by the study authors: The authors estimated nucleated cell counts from reference gene primer amplification. The assay was immunoSEQ multiplex PCR, and TCRdb's table has in-frame clones only and misses some. D and trimming come from the DNA, and the V and J calls and clone size come from that table. The sample lists about 200,000 clones, roughly 90% occurring once. Unmatched junction bases numbered 1, after V lost 3 bases and J lost 0 bases. The CDR3 sequence is 15 residues long. Looked up from germline, CDR1 is SGHTA and CDR2 is FQGTGA.

This sequence joins TRBV7-3 and TRBJ2-2; TRBD1 matches at 7 bases. This clonotype was obtained from a man aged 60-69 years who had recovered from COVID-19. Input material: peripheral blood. Here the CDR3 reads CASSFRGSNTGELFF. As DNA, the CDR3 is TGTGCCAGCAGCTTCAGGGGGTCGAACACCGGGGAGCTGTTTTTT.